This T cell receptor (beta chain) is drawn from a study of blood T cell repertoires in COVID-19. The method was immunoSEQ multiplex PCR; TCRdb's version includes in-frame clones alone and lacks a portion of them. The data show about 82,000 clones, with roughly three quarters seen just once and around 34% held by the top ten. In germline, CDR1 is MNHEY, CDR2 SVGAGI. The CDR3 runs 16 residues. Losses at the gene ends were 2 bases for V and 4 bases for J; bases not matched to a gene: 7. Sequencing was done on a sample of peripheral blood. This clonotype was sampled from a man between 60 and 75 years old with COVID-19, enrolled during active disease. The genes are TRBV6-5 and TRBJ2-4; 8 positions agree with TRBD1. The chain's CDR3 is CASSYAATGGKNIQYF. The DNA of the CDR3 is TGTGCCAGCAGTTACGCGGCCACAGGGGGTAAAAACATTCAGTACTTC.